This TCR beta chain was captured by sequencing in a study of T cell responses to AZD1222 COVID-19 vaccine. Measured with immunoSEQ multiplex PCR; TCRdb has only the in-frame clones, and not every one. The data contain roughly 180,000 clones, approximately 89% of them singletons. Trimming pared 7 bases from V and 1 base from J, leaving 22 bases between. The length of the CDR3 is 17 residues. Germline CDR1 is MDHEN and CDR2 is SYDVKM. This sequence originates from an adult who received the AZD1222 COVID-19 vaccine. The gene calls are TRBV28 and TRBJ1-2; the D is unclear. The sequences come from peripheral blood, collected 28 days after the second AZD1222 dose. The CDR3 DNA follows: TGTGCCAGCATCCATCTCGAGCCCAGATCTTTTAACTATGGCTACACCTTC. Translated: CASIHLEPRSFNYGYTF.